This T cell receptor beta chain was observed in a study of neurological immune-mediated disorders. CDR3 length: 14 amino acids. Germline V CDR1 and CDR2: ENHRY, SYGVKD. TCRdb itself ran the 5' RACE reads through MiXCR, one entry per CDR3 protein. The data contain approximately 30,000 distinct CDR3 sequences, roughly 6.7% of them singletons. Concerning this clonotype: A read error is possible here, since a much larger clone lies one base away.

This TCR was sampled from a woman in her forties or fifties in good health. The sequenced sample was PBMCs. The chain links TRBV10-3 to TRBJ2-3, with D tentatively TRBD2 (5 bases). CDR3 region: CTISESLATDTQYF. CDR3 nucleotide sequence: TGTACCATCAGTGAGTCCCTAGCCACAGATACGCAGTATTTT.